These 26 T cell receptor beta chains were sequenced from one sample in a study of siplizumab effects on memory and regulatory T cells. Produced via immunoSEQ multiplex PCR; TCRdb's table is partial and in-frame only. The table lists approximately 97,000 clones, approximately 90% of them singletons, with about 1.1% in the top ten. The sequencing sample was made of CD4+ T cells sorted from blood. The receptors here all came from a human donor in good health.

This sequence joins TRBV30 and TRBJ2-1; 11 bases align to TRBD2. The CDR3 sequence is 18 residues long. J gave up 0 bases and V 4 bases, and 11 bases lay outside the gene matches. The germline gives CDR1 GTSNPN, CDR2 SVGIG (reference sequence). As DNA, the CDR3 is TGTGCCTGGACAGGACTAGCGGGTCTGGATAGCTCCTACAATGAGCAGTTCTTC. Translating it yields CAWTGLAGLDSSYNEQFF.

This clone was seen a single time. The chain joins TRBV2 to TRBJ1-1, with D tentatively TRBD1 (5 bases). V gave up 7 bases and J gave up 0 bases, with 15 bases separating them. The CDR3 consists of 15 residues. Germline loops: CDR1 SNHLY, CDR2 FYNNEI. In nucleotides, the CDR3 is TGTGCCAGCACGTCGGAACAGGCCATGAACACTGAAGCTTTCTTT. Protein sequence: CASTSEQAMNTEAFF.

The chain recombines TRBV5-1 with TRBJ2-2, with D possibly called TRBD1 or TRBD2 (7 bases each). The ends were cut back, 0 bases at V and 7 bases at J, with 19 bases in the middle. The CDR3 consists of 17 residues. Germline V CDR1 and CDR2: SGHRS, YFSETQ. The CDR3 DNA follows: TGCGCCAGCAGCTTGGGAGTAGGGAGGGGGCGAGGCGGGGAGCTGTTTTTT. The encoded protein is CASSLGVGRGRGGELFF.

The rearrangement joins TRBV28 to TRBJ2-1, with TRBD2 identical over 7 bases. This CDR3 comprises 12 residues. With 5 bases clipped from V and 9 bases from J, the junction kept 4 bases outside the gene matches. Germline CDR1 is MDHEN and CDR2 is SYDVKM. The CDR3 loop is CASSTTSREQFF. CDR3 coding DNA: TGTGCCAGCAGTACGACTAGCCGTGAGCAGTTCTTC.

J is TRBJ1-5 and V is TRBV6-1; TRBD1 aligns across 7 bases. V shed 9 bases and J 6 bases; nucleotides not matched to a gene: 5. CDR3 length: 12 residues. Germline values: CDR1 MNHNS, CDR2 SASEGT. The CDR3 DNA is TGTGCCAGTAGGGGGACAGTTCAGCCCCAGCATTTT. Protein sequence: CASRGTVQPQHF.

The V and J genes are TRBV6-5 and TRBJ1-5; TRBD1 matches 7 bases. V lost 5 bases and J lost 4; bases outside the gene matches: 8. Germline loops: CDR1 MNHEY, CDR2 SVGAGI. The CDR3 consists of 15 residues. The CDR3 here is CASSPDRAENQPQHF. In DNA form, the CDR3 reads TGTGCCAGCAGTCCCGACAGGGCGGAAAATCAGCCCCAGCATTTT.

The rearrangement links TRBV9 to TRBJ2-6; no firm D call. Deletions cut 7 bases from V and 4 bases from J, with 9 bases between. Germline V CDR1 and CDR2: SGDLS, YYNGEE. The CDR3 runs 13 residues. CDR3 in amino acids: CASRRPGANVLTF. In DNA form, the CDR3 reads TGTGCCAGCCGACGGCCGGGGGCCAACGTCCTGACTTTC.

V and J are TRBV27 and TRBJ1-5; 7 nucleotides agree with TRBD1. J was trimmed by 7 bases and V by 6 bases; bases with no gene match: 6. The CDR3 length is 13 residues. Germline CDR1 and CDR2: MNHEY and SMNVEV (reference sequence). The CDR3 nucleotides read TGTGCCAGCAGGAGAACAGGGGCACAGCCCCAGCATTTT. This gives the protein CASRRTGAQPQHF.

The gene calls are TRBV15 and TRBJ2-3; unclear D gene. The length of the CDR3 is 14 residues. The V end was cut by 1 base, the J end by 1 base, with 6 bases between. In germline, CDR1 is LNHNV, CDR2 YYDKDF (reference sequence). The CDR3 region has the DNA TGTGCCACCAGCAGAGGCGCGCGCACAGATACGCAGTATTTT. Protein sequence: CATSRGARTDTQYF.

The chain uses TRBV6-5 and TRBJ2-6; D is ambiguous. V lost 9 bases to trimming and J lost 1 base, with 7 bases between them. This CDR3 region has 13 residues. Germline CDR1 reads MNHEY; CDR2 reads SVGAGI. For the CDR3, the DNA is TGTGCCAGTCGTGAGTCTGGGGCCAACGTCCTGACTTTC. This codes for CASRESGANVLTF.

V gene TRBV5-4 combines with J gene TRBJ2-1; tentative D call: TRBD2 (5 bases). Trimming left V 4 bases short and J 4 bases short, with 9 bases between. The CDR3 contains 13 residues. Germline CDR1 SGHNT, CDR2 YYREEE (reference sequence). CDR3: CASSGRGYNEQFF. The CDR3 DNA reads as TGTGCCAGCAGCGGCCGAGGGTACAATGAGCAGTTCTTC.

The gene calls are TRBV25-1 and TRBJ2-4, with TRBD1 as a possible D gene (5 bases). The CDR3 totals 13 residues. Per germline, CDR1 MGHDK and CDR2 SYGVNS. Trimming removed 5 bases from V and 9 bases from J, with 14 bases in between. The CDR3 DNA follows: TGTGCCAGCAGTAAAGACAGTCAGAGCATTCAGTACTTC. This codes for CASSKDSQSIQYF.

The rearrangement links TRBV16 to TRBJ2-3; D gene ambiguous. In germline, CDR1 is KGHSY, CDR2 FQNENV. The CDR3 is made up of 15 amino acids. V was cut by 0 bases and J by 1 base, with 8 bases left in between. The chain's CDR3 is CASSQSGIGTDTQYF. CDR3 sequence (DNA): TGTGCCAGCAGCCAATCTGGAATCGGCACAGATACGCAGTATTTT. The complete variable domain, with remaining parts taken from reference TRBV16 and TRBJ2-3, reads GEEVAQTPKHLVRGEGQKAKLYCAPIKGHSYVFWYQQVLKNEFKFLISFQNENVFDETGMPKERFSAKCLPNSPCSLEIQATKLEDSAVYFCASSQSGIGTDTQYFGPGTRLTVL.

V usage is TRBV18 and J usage is TRBJ2-2; the D gene is possibly TRBD2 (5 bases). V was clipped by 2 bases and J by 5 bases, with 15 bases between them. Looked up from germline, CDR1 is KGHSH and CDR2 is LQKENI. The CDR3 length is 16 residues. DNA of the CDR3: TGTGCCAGCTCACCAAATCGAGGGAGAGGGACCGGGGAGCTGTTTTTT. Encoded protein: CASSPNRGRGTGELFF.

The V gene is TRBV27, the J gene TRBJ2-5; no clear D. Trimming took off 6 bases at V and 2 bases at J, with 7 bases between the two ends. The CDR3 covers 12 residues. Germline assignment: CDR1 MNHEY and CDR2 SMNVEV (reference sequence). CDR3 sequence (DNA): TGTGCCAGCAGGACAAGACAAGAGACCCAGTACTTC. It specifies CASRTRQETQYF.

The gene calls are TRBV6-5 and TRBJ2-1; the match to TRBD2 covers 12 bases. Looked up from germline, CDR1 is MNHEY and CDR2 is SVGAGI. The CDR3 totals 15 residues. V shed 4 bases, J shed 6 bases, and the junction held 4 bases outside the gene matches. The CDR3 region has the DNA TGTGCCAGCAGTTTTGGGACTAGCGGGTCCAATGAGCAGTTCTTC. It translates to CASSFGTSGSNEQFF.

The V and J genes are TRBV11-2 and TRBJ1-1; D is unclear. V shed 2 bases and J shed 1 base, with 11 bases lying between them. CDR1 and CDR2 from the germline V gene are SGHAT and FQNNGV. The CDR3 covers 15 residues. In DNA form, the CDR3 reads TGTGCCAGCAGCTTAATAACCGGGAGGAACACTGAAGCTTTCTTT. Translating it yields CASSLITGRNTEAFF.

This clone occurred once. The chain employs TRBV18 and TRBJ2-5, with D unresolved. This CDR3 is 14 amino acids long. Germline V gives CDR1 KGHSH, CDR2 LQKENI. V lost 2 bases and J 2 bases, leaving 9 bases between the germline ends. In DNA form, the CDR3 reads TGTGCCAGCTCACCATCCGGGCCTCAAGAGACCCAGTACTTC. This sequence encodes CASSPSGPQETQYF.

Concerning this clone: This CDR3 is also generated by other DNA sequences in the sample. The rearrangement uses TRBV9 and TRBJ1-1; the D is unclear. Trimming pared 0 bases from V and 0 bases from J, leaving 3 bases between. Germline CDR1 SGDLS, CDR2 YYNGEE. CDR3 size: 13 residues. CDR3 coding DNA: TGTGCCAGCAGCGTAGGTATGAACACTGAAGCTTTCTTT. Translating gives CASSVGMNTEAFF.

The rearrangement links TRBV15 to TRBJ1-3, with a weak D call TRBD1 (6 bases). The germline V and J ends were trimmed by 1 base and 1 base, with 11 bases remaining between them. The V gene's germline CDR1 is LNHNV and CDR2 YYDKDF (reference sequence). This CDR3 comprises 16 residues. The CDR3 nucleotides are TGTGCCACCAGCAGAGGGGGTGGACAGTCTGGAAACACCATATATTTT. It encodes CATSRGGGQSGNTIYF.

The gene calls are TRBV28 and TRBJ1-4, with D possibly TRBD1 on 5 matching bases. The CDR3 is 14 residues long. The germline CDR1 and CDR2 sequences are MDHEN and SYDVKM. V was cut by 4 bases and J by 3 bases, with 9 bases left in between. CDR3 in amino acids: CASSSSGPNEKLFF. The CDR3 region has the DNA TGTGCCAGCAGTTCATCGGGGCCTAATGAAAAACTGTTTTTT.

This clone was seen more than once but under ten times. This chain joins TRBV30 and TRBJ1-1, with D hard to call. This CDR3 is built from 12 residues. Looked up from germline, CDR1 is GTSNPN and CDR2 is SVGIG (reference sequence). V was shortened by 5 bases and J by 1 base, with 8 bases between the two germline ends. The CDR3 here is CAWSQTNTEAFF. The CDR3 region has the DNA TGTGCCTGGTCACAGACGAACACTGAAGCTTTCTTT.

This sequence joins TRBV6-6 and TRBJ1-1, with no clear D. V lost 4 bases and J 0 bases, leaving 9 bases between the germline ends. CDR1 and CDR2 from the germline V gene are MNHNY and SVGAGI (reference sequence). CDR3 length: 14 amino acids. CDR3 loop: CASSLRGLNTEAFF. In nucleotides, the CDR3 is TGTGCCAGCAGTTTACGAGGGCTGAACACTGAAGCTTTCTTT.

This clone has a single count. V usage is TRBV2 and J usage is TRBJ1-1; D gene uncertain. Trimming stripped 8 bases from V and 3 bases from J, with 13 bases between. The CDR3 is made up of 13 amino acids. Germline V gene data show CDR1 as SNHLY and CDR2 as FYNNEI. The CDR3, as DNA: TGTGCCAGCCTCCCCACTCGGGACACTGAAGCTTTCTTT. Amino acid sequence: CASLPTRDTEAFF.

The genes are TRBV10-1 and TRBJ2-7; TRBD2 matches 7 bases. Germline assignment: CDR1 WNHNN and CDR2 SYGVQD (reference sequence). J was trimmed by 2 bases and V by 7 bases; bases with no gene match: 5. There are 13 residues in the CDR3. In nucleotides, the CDR3 is TGCGCCAGCACACAGCGGGAAACCTACGAGCAGTACTTC. Residues: CASTQRETYEQYF.

Here the CDR3 DNA reads TGTGCCAGCAGCTCGGGACAGGGGGCCGTGACAGATACGCAGTATTTT. Translation gives CASSSGQGAVTDTQYF. V is TRBV11-2 and J is TRBJ2-3, with TRBD1 matching 12 bases. CDR3 length: 16 residues. The ends lost 4 bases at V and 3 bases at J; junction bases unmatched: 5. In germline, CDR1 is SGHAT, CDR2 FQNNGV.